This T cell receptor (beta chain) was captured in a study of cytomegalovirus exposure and HLA in healthy donors. On the study more broadly: The platform used for the 120 or so validation repertoires matched that of the approximately 640 first-cohort repertoires, a later analysis reported.

CDR1 MNHNY and CDR2 SVGAGI come from the germline V gene (reference sequence). V lost 5 bases to trimming and J lost 1 base, with 7 bases between them. The CDR3 covers 13 residues. The study's findings and limits: Most TCR sequences were uncommon, yet certain public TCRs appeared in many donors. The CMV antigen specificity of a few CMV-associated chains was confirmed through in vitro analysis.

The sample holds a few counts of this clone. Antigen specificity is unknown. The sample has other DNA sequences that encode this CDR3 too. Measured with immunoSEQ multiplex PCR; TCRdb has only the in-frame clones, and not every one. The profile covers 150,000 or so clones, with approximately 86% appearing a single time and 2% to 2.5% taken by the ten largest. The TCR comes from a man aged 25-45 years in good health and CMV-seropositive. The sequenced sample was PBMCs. The rearrangement uses TRBV6-6 and TRBJ2-3; D is unresolved. In DNA form, the CDR3 reads TGTGCCAGCAGTCCTCCTGGCACAGATACGCAGTATTTT. Encoded protein: CASSPPGTDTQYF.